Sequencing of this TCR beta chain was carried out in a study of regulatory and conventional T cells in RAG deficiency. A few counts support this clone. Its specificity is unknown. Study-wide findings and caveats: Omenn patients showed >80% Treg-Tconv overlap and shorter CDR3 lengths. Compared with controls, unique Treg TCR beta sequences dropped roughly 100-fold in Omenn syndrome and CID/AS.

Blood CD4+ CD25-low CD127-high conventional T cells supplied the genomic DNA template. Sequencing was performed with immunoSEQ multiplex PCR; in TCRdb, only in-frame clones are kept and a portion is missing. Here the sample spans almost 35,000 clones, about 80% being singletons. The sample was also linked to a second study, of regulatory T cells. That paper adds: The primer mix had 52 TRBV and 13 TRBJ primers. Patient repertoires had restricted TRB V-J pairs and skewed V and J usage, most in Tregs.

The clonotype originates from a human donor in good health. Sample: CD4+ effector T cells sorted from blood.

CDR3 amino acids: CASSPRDLPREKLFF. CDR3 nucleotide sequence: TGTGCCAGCAGCCCACGGGACCTGCCGAGGGAAAAACTGTTTTTT. V and J are TRBV7-9 and TRBJ1-4; a weak D match, TRBD1 (5 bases). The V gene lost 5 bases and the J gene lost 8 bases, with 18 bases spanning the gap. The CDR3 spans 15 residues. CDR1 and CDR2 (germline): SEHNR, FQNEAQ (reference sequence).